This entry lists 8 T cell receptor beta chains sequenced from one sample in a study of T cell repertoires in cytomegalovirus infection. One entry per CDR3 protein, called by TCRdb with MiXCR from the reads. Among around 260,000 distinct CDR3 sequences, about 26% were seen once, and the ten largest hold about 15%. Source material: PBMCs. Receptor source: a human donor in good health (CMV status not recorded). Some clones in this sample may be carry-over from other donors' samples.

V and J are TRBV4-3 and TRBJ2-7; 7 bases are a match to TRBD2. Germline V gene lookup returns CDR1 LGHNA and CDR2 YSLEER. V lost 0 bases, J lost 5 bases, and 13 bases stayed unmatched. The CDR3 has 17 residues. The CDR3 region is CASSQEVAAGIPDEQYF. CDR3 in DNA: TGCGCCAGCAGCCAAGAGGTGGCAGCGGGAATCCCCGACGAGCAGTACTTC.

This chain joins TRBV18 and TRBJ1-2, with D unresolved. The germline V gene has CDR1 KGHSH and CDR2 LQKENI. There are 12 residues in the CDR3. V gave up 2 bases and J gave up 4 bases, with 5 bases separating them. The CDR3 sequence is CASSPNGYGYTF. Here the CDR3 DNA reads TGTGCCAGCTCACCAAATGGCTATGGCTACACCTTC.

This clonotype was counted a few times. V gene TRBV5-1 combines with J gene TRBJ2-7; D is ambiguous. Germline V gives CDR1 SGHRS, CDR2 YFSETQ. V lost 4 bases and J lost 5, with 13 bases in between. CDR3 size: 13 residues. The CDR3 spells CASSGQLGNEQYF. In nucleotides, the CDR3 is TGCGCCAGCAGCGGTCAGCTGGGGAACGAGCAGTACTTC.

This clonotype was seen ten or more times. V gene TRBV7-2 combines with J gene TRBJ2-4, with a weak D call TRBD1 (6 bases). Trimming pared 0 bases from V and 0 bases from J, leaving 9 bases between. The CDR3 sequence is 16 residues long. The germline V gene encodes CDR1 SGHTA and CDR2 FQGNSA. The CDR3 DNA sequence: TGTGCCAGCAGCTTAGCGGGGGCGGGAGCCAAAAACATTCAGTACTTC. Protein sequence: CASSLAGAGAKNIQYF.

The chain has TRBV20-1 and TRBJ1-1; 10 nucleotides agree with TRBD1. The CDR3 sequence is 15 residues long. Germline V lookup: CDR1 DFQATT, CDR2 SNEGSKA (reference sequence). With 1 base clipped from V and 3 bases from J, the junction kept 5 bases outside the gene matches. The CDR3 protein is CSARVRDRGYTEAFF. The CDR3 nucleotides read TGCAGTGCTAGAGTTCGGGACAGGGGATACACTGAAGCTTTCTTT.

This clonotype occurred many times. The chain links TRBV7-2 to TRBJ1-2; 8 positions agree with TRBD1. CDR1 is SGHTA, CDR2 FQGNSA, per germline. V trimming: 5 bases; J trimming: 4 bases; junction bases outside the gene matches: 6. This CDR3 is 14 amino acids long. The CDR3 DNA is TGTGCCAGCAGCCCTCGGACAGGGTCCTATGGCTACACCTTC. Protein sequence: CASSPRTGSYGYTF.

This clonotype has ten or more counts. The gene calls are TRBV4-1 and TRBJ1-2; D gene uncertain. Trimming removed 4 bases from V and 7 bases from J, with 25 bases in between. This CDR3 has 17 residues. Germline V CDR1 and CDR2: MGHRA, YSYEKL. The CDR3 spells CASSRGPRQPPSAGYTF. In DNA form, the CDR3 reads TGCGCCAGCAGCCGTGGACCTAGGCAGCCCCCTTCGGCTGGCTACACCTTC.

The genes are TRBV5-4 and TRBJ2-3; tentative D call: TRBD2 (6 bases). With 4 bases removed from V and 0 bases from J, the gap between germline ends came to 21 bases. The CDR3 contains 18 residues. CDR1 is SGHNT and CDR2 is YYREEE in the germline V gene (reference sequence). In DNA form, the CDR3 reads TGTGCCAGCAGCCCGACCGGGACTTCAATTCCTAGCACAGATACGCAGTATTTT. Translating gives CASSPTGTSIPSTDTQYF.